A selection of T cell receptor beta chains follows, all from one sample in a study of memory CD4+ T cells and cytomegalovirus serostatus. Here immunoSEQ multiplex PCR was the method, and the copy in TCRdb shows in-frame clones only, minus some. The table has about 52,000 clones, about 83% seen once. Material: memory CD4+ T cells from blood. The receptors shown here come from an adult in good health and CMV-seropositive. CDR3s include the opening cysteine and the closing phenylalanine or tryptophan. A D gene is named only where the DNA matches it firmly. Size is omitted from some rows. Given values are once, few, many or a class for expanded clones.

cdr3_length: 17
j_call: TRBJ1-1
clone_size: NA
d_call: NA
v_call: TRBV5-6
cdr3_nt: TGTGCCAGCAGCTCCGGGGAGTTTAACAGGGTGGGAACTGAAGCTTTCTTT
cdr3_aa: CASSSGEFNRVGTEAFF

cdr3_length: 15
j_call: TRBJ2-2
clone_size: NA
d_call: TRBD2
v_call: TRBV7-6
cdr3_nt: TGTGCCAGCAGCCACCTAGCGGGAGGGGTCGGGGAGCTGTTTTTT
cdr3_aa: CASSHLAGGVGELFF

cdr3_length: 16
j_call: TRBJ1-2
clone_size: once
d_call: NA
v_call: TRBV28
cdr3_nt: TGTGCCAGCAGTAGTAGTGGGGATCCCGAACTCTATGGCTACACCTTC
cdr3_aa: CASSSSGDPELYGYTF

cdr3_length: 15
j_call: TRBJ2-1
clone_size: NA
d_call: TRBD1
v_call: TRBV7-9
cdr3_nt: TGTGCCAGCAGCTACGGGACAGGGGTTTCCAATGAGCAGTTCTTC
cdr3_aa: CASSYGTGVSNEQFF

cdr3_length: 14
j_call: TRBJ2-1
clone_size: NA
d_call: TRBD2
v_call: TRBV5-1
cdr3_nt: TGCGCCAGCAGCTTGGGGACTAGCGGGTATGAGCAGTTCTTC
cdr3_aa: CASSLGTSGYEQFF

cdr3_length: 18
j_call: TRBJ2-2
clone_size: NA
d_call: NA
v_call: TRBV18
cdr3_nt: TGTGCCAGCTCTCCCATCCCCGCCGGGATCGCGAACACCGGGGAGCTGTTTTTT
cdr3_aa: CASSPIPAGIANTGELFF

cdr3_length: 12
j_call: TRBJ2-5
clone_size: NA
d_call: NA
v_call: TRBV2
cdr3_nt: TGTGCCAGCAGTGAAGCTCGAGAGACCCAGTACTTC
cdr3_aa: CASSEARETQYF

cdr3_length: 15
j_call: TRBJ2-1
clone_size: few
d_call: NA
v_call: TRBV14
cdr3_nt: TGTGCCAGCAGCCAGTTAACGGGAAGGTACAATGAGCAGTTCTTC
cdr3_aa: CASSQLTGRYNEQFF

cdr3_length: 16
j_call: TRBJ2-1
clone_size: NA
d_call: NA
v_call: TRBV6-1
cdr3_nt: TGTGCCAGCAGTGAAAGAGGCTACCGTTATCGGAATGAGCAGTTCTTC
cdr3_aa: CASSERGYRYRNEQFF

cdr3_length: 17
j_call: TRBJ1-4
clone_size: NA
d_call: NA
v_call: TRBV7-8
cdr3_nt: TGTGCCAGCAGCCGCCGACCCGACGGTGCAACTAATGAAAAACTGTTTTTT
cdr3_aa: CASSRRPDGATNEKLFF

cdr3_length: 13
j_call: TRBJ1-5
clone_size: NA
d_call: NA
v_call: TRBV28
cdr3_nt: TGTGCCAGCAGTTTATTGGGACATCAGCCCCAGCATTTT
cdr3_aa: CASSLLGHQPQHF